Below, 17 T cell receptor beta chains from the same sample are listed, as sequenced in a study of blood T cell repertoires in COVID-19. Profiled with immunoSEQ multiplex PCR; TCRdb holds only in-frame clones, not every one. The table records hundreds of thousands of clones, roughly 85% of them present only once. Sequenced: peripheral blood. The receptors come from a woman of 80 years or more with acute or convalescent COVID-19.

This sequence joins TRBV6-1 and TRBJ1-2; D is uncertain. The CDR3 has 15 amino acids. The V and J ends lost 2 bases and 8 bases respectively, with 18 bases between them. CDR1 is MNHNS and CDR2 is SASEGT in the germline V gene. CDR3 residues: CASSEPGGIGLGYTF. In DNA form, the CDR3 reads TGTGCCAGCAGTGAACCTGGAGGGATTGGTTTGGGCTACACCTTC.

This clone was observed once. This rearrangement joins TRBV29-1 to TRBJ1-2; TRBD1 might be the D (6 bases). The ends were cut back, 7 bases at V and 5 bases at J, with 11 bases in the middle. CDR1 is SQVTM, CDR2 ANQGSEA, per germline. The CDR3 is 11 amino acids. The CDR3 bases are TGCAGCGCCGAGGGGGGGTATGGCTACACCTTC. Its translation is CSAEGGYGYTF.

The chain uses TRBV12-3 or TRBV12-4 and TRBJ1-3, with TRBD1 as a possible D gene (5 bases). Trimming left V 3 bases short and J 9 bases short, with 12 bases between. CDR3 length: 13 residues. CDR3 coding DNA: TGTGCCAGCAGTTTTAATAGGGGAGGCACCATATATTTT. Translating it yields CASSFNRGGTIYF.

V gene TRBV5-1 combines with J gene TRBJ1-1; possibly TRBD1 for D (6 bases). The CDR3 sequence is 13 residues long. The germline gives CDR1 SGHRS, CDR2 YFSETQ. V shed 4 bases and J shed 1 base, with 8 bases lying between them. CDR3: CASSEGQNTEAFF. CDR3 bases: TGCGCCAGCAGCGAGGGACAGAACACTGAAGCTTTCTTT. The complete variable domain, with remaining parts taken from reference TRBV5-1 and TRBJ1-1, reads KAGVTQTPRYLIKTRGQQVTLSCSPISGHRSVSWYQQTPGQGLQFLFEYFSETQRNKGNFPGRFSGRQFSNSRSEMNVSTLELGDSALYLCASSEGQNTEAFFGQGTRLTVV.

This rearrangement joins TRBV29-1 to TRBJ2-7; maybe TRBD1 (5 bases). CDR3 length: 12 residues. V gave up 4 bases and J gave up 2 bases, with 9 bases separating them. Germline V gene sequence: CDR1 SQVTM, CDR2 ANQGSEA. As DNA, the CDR3 is TGCAGCGTTGGAGTGACAGCCTACGAGCAGTACTTC. This codes for CSVGVTAYEQYF.

This rearrangement joins TRBV4-2 to TRBJ1-5; D unclear. V was clipped by 0 bases and J by 0 bases, with 3 bases between them. The CDR3 has 14 amino acids. Per germline, CDR1 LGHNA and CDR2 YNFKEQ. CDR3 sequence: CASSQDISNQPQHF. The CDR3 DNA reads TGTGCCAGCAGCCAAGACATTAGCAATCAGCCCCAGCATTTT.

CDR3 loop: CASSPRSESWLNQPQHF. The CDR3 coding sequence is TGTGCCAGCAGTCCACGCAGCGAGAGTTGGCTGAATCAGCCCCAGCATTTT. J is TRBJ1-5 and V is TRBV6-6; no definite D call. V was cut by 5 bases and J by 4 bases, with 21 bases left in between. The CDR3 consists of 17 residues. Germline CDR1 MNHNY, CDR2 SVGAGI (reference sequence).

V and J are TRBV6-2 or TRBV6-3 and TRBJ1-1; no firm D call. Germline lookup yields CDR1 MNHEY and CDR2 SVGEGT. The CDR3 covers 13 residues. Trimming left V 5 bases short and J 1 base short, with 8 bases between. The chain's CDR3 is CASSALSNTEAFF. CDR3 nucleotide sequence: TGTGCCAGCAGTGCACTATCGAACACTGAAGCTTTCTTT.

The V call is TRBV6-2 or TRBV6-3, the J call TRBJ2-5; TRBD1 agrees at 7 bases. The CDR3 has 15 residues. The V gene's germline CDR1 is MNHEY and CDR2 SVGEGT. The V and J ends lost 4 bases and 2 bases, in that order; junction bases with no gene match: 7. DNA of the CDR3: TGTGCCAGCAGTTTCCAGGGGGAAGGGCAAGAGACCCAGTACTTC. It encodes CASSFQGEGQETQYF.

The chain is built from TRBV20-1 and TRBJ2-3; D remains unclear. The CDR3 loop spans 13 amino acids. The germline CDR1 and CDR2 sequences are DFQATT and SNEGSKA (reference sequence). V dropped 3 bases and J dropped 2 bases, with 9 bases sitting between them. In nucleotides, the CDR3 is TGCAGTGCTAGTTCCGCGGTCACAGATACGCAGTATTTT. This translates into CSASSAVTDTQYF.

This clone was seen more than once but under ten times. The chain links TRBV3-1 (or the pseudogene TRBV3-2) to TRBJ2-7; 7 bases agree with TRBD1. CDR3 size: 12 residues. The V segment lost 5 bases and the J segment 3 bases; nucleotides outside the gene matches: 1. The germline gives CDR1 LGHDT, CDR2 YNNKEL (reference sequence). CDR3 protein: CASSGDSYEQYF. The CDR3 region has the DNA TGTGCCAGCAGCGGGGACAGCTACGAGCAGTACTTC.

Only one count was recorded for this clone. The chain has TRBV5-5 and TRBJ1-5, with a weak D call TRBD1 (6 bases). The germline V and J ends were trimmed by 6 bases and 5 bases, with 15 bases remaining between them. There are 14 residues in the CDR3. The germline gives CDR1 SGHKS, CDR2 YYEKEE (reference sequence). The CDR3 region has the DNA TGTGCCAGCACCGCCGAGACAGGCTATCAGCCCCAGCATTTT. It yields the protein CASTAETGYQPQHF.

This clone was seen once. This sequence joins TRBV5-8 and TRBJ1-5; D possibly corresponds to TRBD1 (6 bases). Germline V CDR1 and CDR2: SGHTS, YDEGEE. The ends were cut back, 2 bases at V and 2 bases at J, with 14 bases in the middle. The CDR3 loop spans 16 amino acids. The CDR3 nucleotides are TGTGCCAGCAGCTTTATTCCAGGGGCTGGCAATCAGCCCCAGCATTTT. This gives the protein CASSFIPGAGNQPQHF.

CDR3 DNA sequence: TGTGCCAGCAGCTTAACACAGGGAAACAATCAGCCCCAGCATTTT. Residues: CASSLTQGNNQPQHF. J is TRBJ1-5 and V is TRBV6-5, with TRBD1 as a possible D gene (6 bases). The length of the CDR3 is 15 residues. The germline V gene has CDR1 MNHEY and CDR2 SVGAGI. With 6 bases removed from V and 3 bases from J, the gap between germline ends came to 15 bases.

V usage is TRBV6-5 and J usage is TRBJ1-2; D ambiguous. Trimming left V 2 bases short and J 5 bases short, with 9 bases between. The CDR3 runs 13 residues. Germline values: CDR1 MNHEY, CDR2 SVGAGI. CDR3 amino acids: CASSYPGKYGYTF. The CDR3 bases are TGTGCCAGCAGTTACCCGGGGAAGTATGGCTACACCTTC.

This rearrangement joins TRBV6-5 to TRBJ1-2; the D gene is possibly TRBD1 (6 bases). The V end was cut by 5 bases, the J end by 2 bases, with 12 bases between. This CDR3 contains 14 residues. Germline values: CDR1 MNHEY, CDR2 SVGAGI. This CDR3 reads CASSRDGQNYGYTF. In nucleotides, the CDR3 is TGTGCCAGCAGTCGGGACGGACAGAACTATGGCTACACCTTC.

This clone has only a few counts. This chain connects TRBV6-6 to TRBJ1-3; D call uncertain. The CDR3 sequence is 14 residues long. Germline V gene lookup returns CDR1 MNHNY and CDR2 SVGAGI (reference sequence). V was cut by 0 bases and J by 8 bases, with 11 bases left in between. Written as DNA, the CDR3 is TGTGCCAGCAGTTACTCACGAGGGTCAGACACCATATATTTT. It yields the protein CASSYSRGSDTIYF.